This TCR beta chain was profiled in a study of CD8+CD57+ T cells in acquired aplastic anemia. Study-wide background: DNA recovered from sorted CD4+ and CD8+ cells had a mean of 3.2 ug. Some 10 million reads were obtained on average for healthy donor CD4+ cells. Study-level findings and limits: CD8+ Simpson's diversity in patients was not significantly different from that in controls. Roughly 30 CD8+ CDR3 sequences occurred in both the patients and the controls.

The template used for profiling TCR beta VDJ and CDR3 was genomic DNA. TCRdb reprocessed the reads with MiXCR, giving one entry per CDR3 protein. Altogether more than 150,000 distinct CDR3 sequences are present, 40% to 55% being singletons, with the ten largest covering around 3%. CDR3 length: 14 residues. With 0 bases removed from V and 6 bases from J, the gap between germline ends came to 10 bases. Looked up from germline, CDR1 is ENHRY and CDR2 is SYGVKD. This clonotype has at least ten counts. Its antigen is unknown. The sequence was collected from a human donor in good health. The material sequenced was sorted CD4+, CD8+, or CD8+CD57+ T cells (not recorded which) from PBMCs. This sequence joins TRBV10-3 and TRBJ2-3; D unclear. CDR3 nucleotides: TGTGCCATCAGTGAGTCATGGCAGAGGGATACGCAGTATTTT. Protein product: CAISESWQRDTQYF.